Shown below are 2 T cell receptor beta chains from a single sample sequenced in a study of T cells in Graves' hyperthyroidism and ophthalmopathy. TCR beta CDR3 regions were amplified from RNA transcripts. The HTBI set primed first-round TCR CDR3 RT-PCR. TCRdb used MiXCR to reprocess the multiplex PCR reads, holding one entry per CDR3 protein. The sample yields about 840,000 distinct CDR3 sequences, approximately 40% seen once. Sequences were obtained from blood. The receptors derive from a man aged 18 to 30 with Graves' hyperthyroidism.

There are many counts of this clonotype. The chain is built from TRBV2 and TRBJ2-6; D is unclear. The CDR3 is 15 residues long. Germline CDR1 is SNHLY and CDR2 is FYNNEI. Trimming took off 4 bases at V and 0 bases at J, with 7 bases between the two ends. CDR3 nucleotide sequence: TGTGCCAGCAGTGGCGTCTTCTCTGGGGCCAACGTCCTGACTTTC. It encodes CASSGVFSGANVLTF.

The rearrangement joins TRBV20-1 to TRBJ2-7, with a tentative D call TRBD2 (6 bases). This CDR3 is built from 11 residues. Trimming removed 3 bases at V and 8 bases at J, with 11 bases between. The germline gives CDR1 DFQATT, CDR2 SNEGSKA (reference sequence). CDR3 sequence reads: CSARGGYKQYF. The CDR3 DNA is TGCAGTGCTAGGGGGGGTTACAAGCAGTACTTC.